This T cell receptor beta chain came from a study of radiotherapy plus CTLA-4 blockade in lung cancer. TCRdb keeps only in-frame clones here, not all; method: immunoSEQ multiplex PCR. This table has 30,000 to 45,000 clones, 72% appearing once. CDR3 length: 12 residues. Per the germline V gene, CDR1 is MNHEY and CDR2 is SMNVEV (reference sequence). Trimming removed 6 bases at V and 4 bases at J, with 8 bases between. The specimen comprised peripheral blood, sampled from a patient treated with radiotherapy plus ipilimumab. The chain is built from TRBV27 and TRBJ2-3, with a weak D call TRBD2 (5 bases). This TCR was recovered from a human donor with non-small cell lung cancer who had stable disease on radiotherapy plus ipilimumab. As DNA, the CDR3 is TGTGCCAGCAGGGCTAGCTCAGATACGCAGTATTTT. Its translation is CASRASSDTQYF.